The clone carrying this TCR beta chain has a count of ten or more. As yet, its antigen is unknown. Unique molecular identifiers were used to barcode this TCRbeta library. TCRdb fed the PCR reads into MiXCR, producing one record per CDR3 protein. The data show 200,000 to 250,000 distinct CDR3 sequences, roughly a quarter seen once. The sample belongs to a study of T-cell reconstitution after alpha-beta-depleted transplantation in children. Overall study results and limits: It was newly produced T cells that mostly accounted for T-cell counts and diversity one year after transplant.

V was clipped by 4 bases and J by 4 bases; unmatched bases: 5. In germline, CDR1 is SQVTM, CDR2 ANQGSEA. There are 14 residues in the CDR3. The chain links TRBV29-1 to TRBJ2-2; 8 bases align to TRBD2. This TCR was recovered from a female patient aged 2-9 years who had a stem cell transplant for congenital amegakaryocytic thrombocytopenia, so the T cells may come from the graft donor. Sequencing was performed on PBMCs, mostly from graft donor cells, taken 360 days after TCRalphabeta/CD19-depleted stem cell transplant. This CDR3 is CSVGLATSTGELFF. Here the CDR3 DNA reads TGCAGCGTTGGACTAGCGACCTCCACCGGGGAGCTGTTTTTT.